This T cell receptor (beta chain) was captured in a study of cytomegalovirus exposure and HLA in healthy donors. This PCR relied on a set of 60 Vbeta primers and 13 Jbeta primers. The table came from immunoSEQ multiplex PCR; TCRdb's copy has only in-frame clones and leaves some out. Of around 190,000 clones in the sample, approximately 82% are singletons; the top ten hold 1.7%. V dropped 0 bases and J dropped 6; count of bases not matched to a gene: 1. This CDR3 has 14 residues. Per the germline V gene, CDR1 is SGHRS and CDR2 is YFSETQ. Overall study findings and caveats: Later on, analysis showed that most CMV-associated TCR beta chains appeared to be HLA-restricted. In a later analysis, donors in an Asian-associated ancestry cluster reportedly had fewer N-insertions in productive TCRs than the cohort mean.

This clone was counted once. Its target is unknown. The gene calls are TRBV5-1 and TRBJ2-1; 9 positions agree with TRBD2. The clonotype originates from a man aged 40-49 years in good health and CMV-seropositive. Sequencing input: PBMCs. The CDR3 DNA sequence: TGCGCCAGCAGCTTGGTAGCGGGAGCCAATGAGCAGTTCTTC. Translated, it gives CASSLVAGANEQFF.